Shown below are 8 T cell receptor beta chains from a single sample sequenced in a study of blood T cell repertoires in COVID-19. Assay: immunoSEQ multiplex PCR; the TCRdb copy retains only in-frame clones and omits some. The sample lists a few hundred thousand clones; about nine tenths were seen once. The specimen was peripheral blood. These receptor sequences come from a person aged 18-35 years with COVID-19, enrolled during active disease.

V gene TRBV28 combines with J gene TRBJ2-7, with 7 positions matching TRBD1. Germline V gene data show CDR1 as MDHEN and CDR2 as SYDVKM. V lost 5 bases and J lost 7; bases outside the gene matches: 5. The length of the CDR3 is 12 residues. DNA for the CDR3: TGTGCCAGCAGTCCAGGGGGTACGGAGCAGTACTTC. Its protein product is CASSPGGTEQYF.

This clone showed up just a few times. This chain connects TRBV2 to TRBJ2-7, with 7 bases fitting TRBD1. The germline gives CDR1 SNHLY, CDR2 FYNNEI. The CDR3 covers 14 residues. The V segment lost 0 bases and the J segment 5 bases; nucleotides outside the gene matches: 4. The CDR3 spells CASSEAPTGDEQYF. The CDR3 nucleotides read TGTGCCAGCAGTGAAGCGCCCACAGGGGACGAGCAGTACTTC.

The rearrangement uses TRBV7-8 and TRBJ2-3; 8 nucleotides align to TRBD2. Germline values: CDR1 SGHVS, CDR2 FQNEAQ. V shed 4 bases and J 4 bases; nucleotides not matched to a gene: 4. The length of the CDR3 is 14 residues. The CDR3 DNA follows: TGTGCCAGCAGCTGGACTAGCTCGTCAGATACGCAGTATTTT. It specifies CASSWTSSSDTQYF.

The chain recombines TRBV30 with TRBJ2-5; 15 positions agree with TRBD2. This CDR3 has 19 amino acids. Trimming removed 0 bases from V and 4 bases from J; junction bases left unmatched: 12. Per germline, CDR1 GTSNPN and CDR2 SVGIG (reference sequence). For the CDR3, the DNA is TGTGCCTGGAGTGTACGGGGGCCGGGACTAGCGGGAGGAGGAGAGACCCAGTACTTC. Amino acid sequence: CAWSVRGPGLAGGGETQYF.

Here the CDR3 reads CASSLWTGRKTDYEQYF. In DNA, the CDR3 is TGTGCCAGCAGCCTGTGGACAGGGCGAAAGACAGACTACGAGCAGTACTTC. V and J are TRBV11-2 and TRBJ2-7; 8 nucleotides line up with TRBD1. Germline V gene lookup returns CDR1 SGHAT and CDR2 FQNNGV. Trimming at V came to 5 bases and at J to 3 bases, leaving 15 bases not matched to a gene. CDR3 length: 17 residues.

This clone appeared a single time. J is TRBJ1-1 and V is TRBV7-2; D is unresolved. Trimming shortened V by 6 bases and J by 0 bases, and 8 bases separated the two germline ends. The CDR3 covers 13 residues. Germline V CDR1 and CDR2: SGHTA, FQGNSA. This CDR3 reads CASSKQLNTEAFF. The CDR3, as DNA: TGTGCCAGCAGTAAACAGCTGAACACTGAAGCTTTCTTT. Filled out from reference TRBV7-2 and TRBJ1-1, the complete variable domain reads GAGVSQSPSNKVTEKGKDVELRCDPISGHTALYWYRQSLGQGLEFLIYFQGNSAPDKSGLPSDRFSAERTGGSVSTLTIQRTQQEDSAVYLCASSKQLNTEAFFGQGTRLTVV.

The chain uses TRBV28 and TRBJ2-5, with D perhaps matching TRBD2 (6 bases). The CDR3 length is 16 residues. V lost 3 bases to trimming and J lost 2 bases, with 16 bases between them. Germline lookup yields CDR1 MDHEN and CDR2 SYDVKM. The CDR3: CASSLNPGTAQETQYF. CDR3 DNA: TGTGCCAGCAGTTTGAATCCCGGGACTGCACAAGAGACCCAGTACTTC.

The chain links TRBV24-1 to TRBJ2-5; 15 positions match TRBD2. Germline CDR1 reads KGHDR; CDR2 reads SFDVKD. Losses at the gene ends were 4 bases for V and 9 bases for J; bases not matched to a gene: 8. CDR3 length: 16 residues. CDR3 nucleotide sequence: TGTGCCACCAGTGACCGGGGGACTAGCGGGAGGAGGGCCCAGTACTTC. Translating it yields CATSDRGTSGRRAQYF.